Detailed here is one T cell receptor beta chain. The data belong to a study of blood T cell repertoires in COVID-19. Method: immunoSEQ multiplex PCR; TCRdb's copy keeps in-frame clones and lacks some. The sample contains some 300,000 clones, around nine tenths of which appear only once. Input material: PBMCs or T cells enriched from blood (not recorded which). This TCR came from a woman in her sixties in a cohort exposed to, infected with or recovered from COVID-19 (not recorded which).

The CDR3 DNA reads TGCGCCAGCAGTGTCAGTCAATACGAGCAGTACTTC. Encoded protein: CASSVSQYEQYF. V and J are TRBV5-1 and TRBJ2-7, with D unclear. V was cut by 5 bases and J by 4 bases, with 10 bases left in between. This CDR3 has 12 amino acids. Germline V gene sequence: CDR1 SGHRS, CDR2 YFSETQ.